The clone carrying this TCR beta chain was detected ten times or more. Its cognate antigen is unknown. The data are from a study of early T cells in non-severe SARS-CoV-2 infection. Per germline, CDR1 MNHEY and CDR2 SVGAGI. The junction had 10 bases not matched to a gene; V was cut back by 6 bases and J by 4 bases. The CDR3 is 16 residues long. cDNA molecules, individually, were tagged with unique molecular identifiers. TCRdb processed the 5' RACE reads anew with MiXCR; each CDR3 protein has one entry. The table records 80,000 to 100,000 distinct CDR3 sequences, roughly an eighth of them present only once. Overall study findings and caveats: Private and CD4 specificities were missed by VDJdb matching, which favored anti-spike CD8 responses.

The source material was whole blood. The origin of this receptor is an adult who was a healthcare worker with PCR-confirmed SARS-CoV-2 infection or an uninfected control (not recorded which). V usage is TRBV6-5 and J usage is TRBJ2-2; 8 bases fit TRBD1. This chain's CDR3 is CASSPVGQAITGELFF. For the CDR3, the DNA is TGTGCCAGCAGCCCCGTGGGACAGGCGATCACCGGGGAGCTGTTTTTT.